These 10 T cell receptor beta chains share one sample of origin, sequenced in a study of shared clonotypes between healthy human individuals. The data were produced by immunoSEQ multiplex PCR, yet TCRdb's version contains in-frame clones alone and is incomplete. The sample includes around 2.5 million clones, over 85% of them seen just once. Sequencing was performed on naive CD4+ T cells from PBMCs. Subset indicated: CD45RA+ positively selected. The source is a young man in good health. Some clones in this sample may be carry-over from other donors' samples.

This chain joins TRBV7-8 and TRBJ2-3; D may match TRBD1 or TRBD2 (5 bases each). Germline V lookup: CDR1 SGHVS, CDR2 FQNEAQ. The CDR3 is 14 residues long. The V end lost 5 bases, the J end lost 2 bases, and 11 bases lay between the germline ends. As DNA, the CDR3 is TGTGCCAGCAGCCACCTCGGGACCACAGATACGCAGTATTTT. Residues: CASSHLGTTDTQYF.

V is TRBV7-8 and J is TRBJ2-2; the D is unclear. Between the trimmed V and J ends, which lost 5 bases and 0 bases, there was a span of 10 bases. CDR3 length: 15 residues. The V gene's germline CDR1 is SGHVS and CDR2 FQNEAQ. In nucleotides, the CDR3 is TGTGCCAGCAGCCCCCTGTGGCCGAACACCGGGGAGCTGTTTTTT. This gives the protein CASSPLWPNTGELFF.

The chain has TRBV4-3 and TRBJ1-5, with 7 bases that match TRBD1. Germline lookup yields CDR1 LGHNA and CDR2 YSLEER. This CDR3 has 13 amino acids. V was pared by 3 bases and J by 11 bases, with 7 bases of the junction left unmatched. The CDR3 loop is CASSQQQGTAQHF. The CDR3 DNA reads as TGCGCCAGCAGCCAGCAACAGGGGACAGCCCAGCATTTT.

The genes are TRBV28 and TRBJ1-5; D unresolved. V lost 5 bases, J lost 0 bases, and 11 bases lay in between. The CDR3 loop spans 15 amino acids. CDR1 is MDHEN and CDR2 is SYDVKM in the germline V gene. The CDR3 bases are TGTGCCAGCAGTCCCGACATACGTAGCAATCAGCCCCAGCATTTT. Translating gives CASSPDIRSNQPQHF.

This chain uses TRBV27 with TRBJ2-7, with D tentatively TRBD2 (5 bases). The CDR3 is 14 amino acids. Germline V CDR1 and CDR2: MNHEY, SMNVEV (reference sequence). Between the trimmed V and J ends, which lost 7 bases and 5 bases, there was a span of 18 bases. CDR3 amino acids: CASTAGRGKHEQYF. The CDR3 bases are TGTGCCAGCACCGCTGGGAGAGGGAAGCACGAGCAGTACTTC.

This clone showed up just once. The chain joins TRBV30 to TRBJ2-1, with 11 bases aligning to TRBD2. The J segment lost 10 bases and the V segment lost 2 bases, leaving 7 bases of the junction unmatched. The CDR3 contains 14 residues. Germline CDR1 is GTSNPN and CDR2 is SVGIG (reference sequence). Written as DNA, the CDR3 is TGTGCCTGGAGTCGACTAGCGGGATCCTGGGAGCAGTTCTTC. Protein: CAWSRLAGSWEQFF.

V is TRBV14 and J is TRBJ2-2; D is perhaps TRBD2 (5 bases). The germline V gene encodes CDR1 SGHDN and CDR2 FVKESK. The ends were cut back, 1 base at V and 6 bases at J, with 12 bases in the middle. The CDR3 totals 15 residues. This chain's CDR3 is CASSQVWLAPGELFF. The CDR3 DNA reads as TGTGCCAGCAGCCAAGTGTGGCTAGCCCCCGGGGAGCTGTTTTTT.

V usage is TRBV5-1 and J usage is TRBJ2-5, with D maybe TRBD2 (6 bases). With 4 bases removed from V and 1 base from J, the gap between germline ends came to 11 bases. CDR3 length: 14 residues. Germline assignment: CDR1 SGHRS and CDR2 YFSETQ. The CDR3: CASSAPGLQETQYF. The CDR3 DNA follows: TGCGCCAGCAGCGCACCGGGACTCCAAGAGACCCAGTACTTC.

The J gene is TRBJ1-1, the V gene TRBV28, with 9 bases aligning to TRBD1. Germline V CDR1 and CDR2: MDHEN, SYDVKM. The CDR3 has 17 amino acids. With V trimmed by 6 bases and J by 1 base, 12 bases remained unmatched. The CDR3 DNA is TGTGCCAGCAGCACTACCAGGTGGGACAGGGCGAACACTGAAGCTTTCTTT. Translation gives CASSTTRWDRANTEAFF.

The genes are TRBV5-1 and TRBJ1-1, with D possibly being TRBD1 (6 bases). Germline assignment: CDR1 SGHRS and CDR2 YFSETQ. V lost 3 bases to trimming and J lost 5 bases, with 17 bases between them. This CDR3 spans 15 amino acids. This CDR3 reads CASSSNLGGYTEAFF. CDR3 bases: TGCGCCAGCAGCTCCAACTTGGGGGGCTATACTGAAGCTTTCTTT.